Below are 22 T cell receptor beta chains sequenced from a single sample in a study of blood T cell repertoires in COVID-19. Sequencing used immunoSEQ multiplex PCR; TCRdb keeps in-frame clones, though not all of them. The table has approximately 110,000 clones, about 88% seen once. The sequenced material came from peripheral blood. These TCRs come from a man aged 40-49 years with acute or convalescent COVID-19.

V usage is TRBV2 and J usage is TRBJ2-5, with 9 bases lining up with TRBD1. V was clipped by 4 bases and J by 5 bases; unmatched bases: 5. The germline gives CDR1 SNHLY, CDR2 FYNNEI. The CDR3 has 14 amino acids. CDR3 DNA: TGTGCCAGCAGTGTCCGGGGGACAGGGGAGACCCAGTACTTC. Its translation is CASSVRGTGETQYF. Full variable domain (missing parts from reference TRBV2 and TRBJ2-5): EPEVTQTPSHQVTQMGQEVILRCVPISNHLYFYWYRQILGQKVEFLVSFYNNEISEKSEIFDDQFSVERPDGSNFTLKIRSTKLEDSAMYFCASSVRGTGETQYFGPGTRLLVL.

This clone was found once. The rearrangement links TRBV2 to TRBJ1-6; D call uncertain. Trimming took 6 bases from V and 0 from J, leaving 9 bases between them. The CDR3 runs 15 residues. The V gene's germline CDR1 is SNHLY and CDR2 FYNNEI. The CDR3 DNA sequence: TGTGCCAGCAGGAGTGAGAGCTCCTATAATTCACCCCTCCACTTT. This sequence encodes CASRSESSYNSPLHF.

The chain employs TRBV5-6 and TRBJ1-2; a possible D gene is TRBD1 (5 bases). CDR3 length: 13 residues. Germline loops: CDR1 SGHDT, CDR2 YYEEEE. V lost 1 base to trimming and J lost 8 bases, with 12 bases between them. The CDR3 reads CASSLYGTKGYTF. The CDR3 bases are TGTGCCAGCAGCTTGTATGGGACTAAAGGCTACACCTTC.

The gene calls are TRBV15 and TRBJ2-1; 10 bases match TRBD2. Germline assignment: CDR1 LNHNV and CDR2 YYDKDF (reference sequence). V was pared by 2 bases and J by 5 bases, with 0 bases of the junction left unmatched. CDR3 length: 14 residues. The CDR3 DNA is TGTGCCACCAGCAGACTAGCGGGGGACAATGAGCAGTTCTTC. This codes for CATSRLAGDNEQFF.

J is TRBJ1-2 and V is TRBV7-2; perhaps TRBD1 as D (6 bases). V was cut by 6 bases and J by 5 bases, with 22 bases left in between. From germline, CDR1 is SGHTA and CDR2 FQGNSA. The CDR3 runs to 16 residues. The CDR3 here is CASSPDWQGPRYGYTF. CDR3 DNA sequence: TGTGCCAGCAGTCCCGACTGGCAGGGGCCTAGGTATGGCTACACCTTC.

The rearrangement joins TRBV5-1 to TRBJ2-7; TRBD1 aligns across 7 bases. The CDR3 loop spans 12 amino acids. The trim removed 3 bases at V and 5 bases at J, leaving 2 bases unmatched. The germline V gene encodes CDR1 SGHRS and CDR2 YFSETQ. Written as DNA, the CDR3 is TGCGCCAGCAGCTCAGGGGGTGACGAGCAGTACTTC. Amino acid sequence: CASSSGGDEQYF.

The chain links TRBV29-1 to TRBJ2-1; possible D gene TRBD2, 5 bases. CDR1 and CDR2 from the germline V gene are SQVTM and ANQGSEA. V dropped 2 bases and J dropped 0 bases, with 11 bases sitting between them. The CDR3 extends over 15 amino acids. CDR3 sequence reads: CSVERTGSSYNEQFF. The CDR3 coding sequence is TGCAGCGTTGAAAGGACGGGGAGCTCCTACAATGAGCAGTTCTTC.

This sequence joins TRBV7-3 and TRBJ2-1; TRBD2 matches at 8 bases. CDR3 length equals 15 residues. The trim removed 5 bases at V and 8 bases at J, leaving 11 bases unmatched. Germline V CDR1 and CDR2: SGHTA, FQGTGA. The CDR3 DNA sequence: TGTGCCAGCAGCCTAAGGGGCGGGGGGCCCCATGAGCAGTTCTTC. Translation gives CASSLRGGGPHEQFF.

The chain links TRBV5-1 to TRBJ2-1; a weak D match, TRBD1 (5 bases). The CDR3 runs 12 residues. Germline CDR1 is SGHRS and CDR2 is YFSETQ. V gave up 4 bases and J gave up 6 bases, with 8 bases separating them. CDR3 sequence: CASSVGLNEQFF. The CDR3 DNA sequence: TGCGCCAGCAGCGTGGGGCTCAATGAGCAGTTCTTC.

The rearrangement links TRBV11-2 to TRBJ1-3; D is perhaps TRBD1 (5 bases). V was shortened by 5 bases and J by 4 bases, with 15 bases between the two germline ends. The CDR3 is made up of 15 amino acids. Germline CDR1 is SGHAT and CDR2 is FQNNGV. CDR3 loop: CASSPPSGRGNTIYF. The CDR3, as DNA: TGTGCCAGCAGCCCTCCGTCAGGGCGGGGAAACACCATATATTTT.

The sample holds one count of this clone. The chain joins TRBV11-2 to TRBJ2-1, with D tentatively TRBD2 (5 bases). This CDR3 region has 14 residues. V was shortened by 1 base and J by 6 bases, with 10 bases between the two germline ends. Germline assignment: CDR1 SGHAT and CDR2 FQNNGV. CDR3 DNA sequence: TGTGCCAGCAGCTTAGGGCTTGGAGGCAATGAGCAGTTCTTC. Encoded protein: CASSLGLGGNEQFF. Supplemented by reference TRBV11-2 and TRBJ2-1, the full variable domain reads EAGVAQSPRYKIIEKRQSVAFWCNPISGHATLYWYQQILGQGPKLLIQFQNNGVVDDSQLPKDRFSAERLKGVDSTLKIQPAKLEDSAVYLCASSLGLGGNEQFFGPGTRLTVL.

This sequence joins TRBV2 and TRBJ2-3; 7 bases align to TRBD2. The V and J ends lost 6 bases and 4 bases, in that order; junction bases with no gene match: 7. CDR1 is SNHLY, CDR2 FYNNEI, per germline. This CDR3 contains 14 residues. The CDR3: CASRAGRGADTQYF. In DNA form, the CDR3 reads TGTGCCAGCAGGGCCGGACGGGGGGCAGATACGCAGTATTTT.

This chain joins TRBV9 and TRBJ2-3; TRBD1 aligns across 9 bases. CDR3 length: 14 amino acids. V trimming: 2 bases; J trimming: 5 bases; junction bases outside the gene matches: 3. Germline-derived CDR1 and CDR2 are SGDLS and YYNGEE. CDR3 DNA: TGTGCCAGCAGCGTTGGACAGGGGAGAGATACGCAGTATTTT. Protein product: CASSVGQGRDTQYF.

This clone was detected only once. The genes are TRBV18 and TRBJ2-3, with TRBD2 matching over 10 bases. The CDR3 runs to 16 residues. Trimming cost V 4 bases and J 0 bases; bases outside gene matches: 4. Germline CDR1 and CDR2: KGHSH and LQKENI. The CDR3 reads CASSRTSGPSTDTQYF. The CDR3 DNA reads as TGTGCCAGCTCACGGACTAGCGGACCTAGCACAGATACGCAGTATTTT.

The sample holds one count of this clone. The chain links TRBV4-2 to TRBJ2-3; TRBD2 matches at 9 bases. Germline V gene sequence: CDR1 LGHNA, CDR2 YNFKEQ. The CDR3 loop spans 16 amino acids. Germline trimming cut 1 base from V and 4 bases from J; bases unmatched to any gene: 6. The CDR3 DNA reads TGTGCCAGCAGCCAAGCGGCGGGGGGGCCATCAGATACGCAGTATTTT. Residues: CASSQAAGGPSDTQYF.

V usage is TRBV6-6 and J usage is TRBJ2-7; 9 positions agree with TRBD1. Germline-derived CDR1 and CDR2 are MNHNY and SVGAGI (reference sequence). The CDR3 runs to 14 residues. V dropped 2 bases and J dropped 5; count of bases not matched to a gene: 4. The CDR3 bases are TGTGCCAGCAGTTACGACAGGGGGAGAAACGAGCAGTACTTC. It codes for CASSYDRGRNEQYF.

This rearrangement joins TRBV2 to TRBJ2-1; possibly TRBD1 for D (5 bases). CDR3 size: 13 residues. In germline, CDR1 is SNHLY, CDR2 FYNNEI. Trimming removed 6 bases at V and 3 bases at J, with 9 bases between. The chain's CDR3 is CASRLQGYNEQFF. CDR3 in DNA: TGTGCCAGCAGGTTGCAGGGCTACAATGAGCAGTTCTTC.

The genes are TRBV27 and TRBJ1-4; TRBD1 aligns across 10 bases. Trimming at V came to 5 bases and at J to 7 bases, leaving 7 bases not matched to a gene. In germline, CDR1 is MNHEY, CDR2 SMNVEV (reference sequence). CDR3 size: 15 residues. This CDR3 reads CASSLRGTGVEKLFF. CDR3 DNA sequence: TGTGCCAGCAGTCTAAGGGGGACAGGGGTTGAAAAACTGTTTTTT.

The genes are TRBV12-3 or TRBV12-4 and TRBJ1-1, with unresolved D. This CDR3 contains 13 residues. V was cut by 3 bases and J by 2 bases, with 7 bases left in between. Here the CDR3 reads CASSFRSNTEAFF. The CDR3, as DNA: TGTGCCAGCAGTTTCCGCAGTAACACTGAAGCTTTCTTT.

Concerning this clone: Different DNA sequences within this sample yield the same CDR3. V gene TRBV2 combines with J gene TRBJ1-2; D unresolved. The CDR3 loop spans 12 amino acids. CDR1 SNHLY and CDR2 FYNNEI come from the germline V gene. V was trimmed by 3 bases and J by 4 bases, leaving 6 bases between them. The CDR3 protein is CASSEAGYGYTF. For the CDR3, the DNA is TGTGCCAGCAGTGAGGCGGGCTATGGCTACACCTTC. Complete variable domain (other parts from reference TRBV2 and TRBJ1-2): EPEVTQTPSHQVTQMGQEVILRCVPISNHLYFYWYRQILGQKVEFLVSFYNNEISEKSEIFDDQFSVERPDGSNFTLKIRSTKLEDSAMYFCASSEAGYGYTFGSGTRLTVV.

This chain connects TRBV6-6 to TRBJ2-7, with 9 bases identical to TRBD1. Germline loops: CDR1 MNHNY, CDR2 SVGAGI (reference sequence). The V gene end was trimmed by 2 bases and the J gene end by 2 bases; junction bases not matched to a gene: 4. The CDR3 length is 15 residues. CDR3 sequence (DNA): TGTGCCAGCAGTTACAGAGGGACAGGGACCTACGAGCAGTACTTC. Its translation is CASSYRGTGTYEQYF.

V usage is TRBV18 and J usage is TRBJ2-2, with TRBD1 matching 11 bases. CDR3 length: 14 residues. Trimming at V came to 4 bases and at J to 11 bases, leaving 6 bases not matched to a gene. Germline loops: CDR1 KGHSH, CDR2 LQKENI. CDR3 coding DNA: TGTGCCAGCTCACTTTACGGACAGGGGGCTGAGCTGTTTTTT. This translates into CASSLYGQGAELFF.